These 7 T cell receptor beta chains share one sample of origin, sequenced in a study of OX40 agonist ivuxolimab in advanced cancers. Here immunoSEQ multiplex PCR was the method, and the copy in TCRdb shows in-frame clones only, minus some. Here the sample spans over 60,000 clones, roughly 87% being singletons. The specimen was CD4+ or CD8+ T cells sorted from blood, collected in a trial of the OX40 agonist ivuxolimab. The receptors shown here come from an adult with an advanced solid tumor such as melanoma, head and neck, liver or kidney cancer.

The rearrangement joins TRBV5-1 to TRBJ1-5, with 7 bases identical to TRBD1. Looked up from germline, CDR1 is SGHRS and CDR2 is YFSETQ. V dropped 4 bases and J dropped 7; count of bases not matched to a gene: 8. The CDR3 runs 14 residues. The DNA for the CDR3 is TGCGCCAGCAGCGCAGGACAGGTTGGGCAGCCCCAGCATTTT. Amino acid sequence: CASSAGQVGQPQHF.

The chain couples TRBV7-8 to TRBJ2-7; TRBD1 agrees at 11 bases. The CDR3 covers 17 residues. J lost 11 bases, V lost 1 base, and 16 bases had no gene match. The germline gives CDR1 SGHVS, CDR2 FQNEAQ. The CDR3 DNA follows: TGTGCCAGCAGCTTAGGCACCCCGGGGACAGGGGGTGGTTTCGAGTACTTC. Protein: CASSLGTPGTGGGFEYF.

The CDR3 sequence: CASGYGGGGDEKLFF. In DNA, the CDR3 is TGTGCCAGCGGGTACGGGGGGGGCGGTGACGAAAAACTGTTTTTT. The rearrangement uses TRBV27 and TRBJ1-4, with D perhaps TRBD1 (6 bases). V was clipped by 8 bases and J by 8 bases, with 21 bases between them. The CDR3 contains 15 residues. Germline V gene data show CDR1 as MNHEY and CDR2 as SMNVEV (reference sequence).

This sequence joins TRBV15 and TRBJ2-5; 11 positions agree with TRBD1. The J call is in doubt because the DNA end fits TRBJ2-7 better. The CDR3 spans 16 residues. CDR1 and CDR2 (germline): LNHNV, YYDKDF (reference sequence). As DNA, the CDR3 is TGTGCCACCAGCGCGGGACAGGGGGACCCCCCCTACGAGCAGTACTTC. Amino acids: CATSAGQGDPPYEQYF.

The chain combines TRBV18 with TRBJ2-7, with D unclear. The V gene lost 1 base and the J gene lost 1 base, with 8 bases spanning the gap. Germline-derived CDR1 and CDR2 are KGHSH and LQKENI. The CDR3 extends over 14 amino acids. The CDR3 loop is CASSPRSSSYEQYF. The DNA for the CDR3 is TGTGCCAGCTCACCACGGTCTTCTTCCTACGAGCAGTACTTC.

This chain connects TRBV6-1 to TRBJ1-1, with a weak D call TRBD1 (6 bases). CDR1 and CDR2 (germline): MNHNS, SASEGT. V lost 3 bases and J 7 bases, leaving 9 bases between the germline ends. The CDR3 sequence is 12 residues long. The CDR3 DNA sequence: TGTGCCAGCAGTGAGAGGACAGTTGAAGCTTTCTTT. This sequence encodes CASSERTVEAFF.

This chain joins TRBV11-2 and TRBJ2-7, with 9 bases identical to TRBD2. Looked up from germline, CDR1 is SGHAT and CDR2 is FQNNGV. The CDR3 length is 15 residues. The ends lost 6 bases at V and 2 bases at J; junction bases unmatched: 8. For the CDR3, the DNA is TGTGCCAGCAGTACGAACGGACTAGCGACCTACGAGCAGTACTTC. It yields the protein CASSTNGLATYEQYF.